The rows below give T cell receptor beta chains drawn from one sample of a study of T cells of healthy individuals. Using its own MiXCR run on the 5' RACE reads, TCRdb lists one record per CDR3 protein. Of roughly 87,000 distinct CDR3 sequences listed, around 17% were seen once; the top ten hold around 6.4%. All receptors derive from a human donor in good health. Each CDR3 is given with its conserved first and last residue. The D gene is left open where the match is weak. Clone size is given for some rows only: seen once, a few or many times, or a class if the clone is expanded.

d_call	clone_size	v_call	j_call	cdr3_nt	cdr3_aa
NA	many	TRBV7-2	TRBJ2-7	TGTGCCAGCAGCCTAGCCCTCAACTACGAGCAGTACTTC	CASSLALNYEQYF
NA	many	TRBV30	TRBJ1-6	TGTGCCTGGAGTGTACGTGCCAATCAGGCCCTCCACTTT	CAWSVRANQALHF
TRBD1	few	TRBV29-1	TRBJ2-3	TGCAGCGTGGACTCCGGGACAGGGGGCGCATTCACAGATACGCAGTATTTT	CSVDSGTGGAFTDTQYF
NA	many	TRBV28	TRBJ2-3	TGTGCCAGCAGTTGGATTAGGCGGGTGAGCACAGATACGCAGTATTTT	CASSWIRRVSTDTQYF
TRBD2	NA	TRBV2	TRBJ2-7	TGTGCCAGCAGGTTACTAGCGGGAGCTGGTGAGCAGTACTTC	CASRLLAGAGEQYF
NA	few	TRBV29-1	TRBJ2-3	TGCAGCTCTGGTCAAAGCGGTCTCACAGATACGCAGTATTTT	CSSGQSGLTDTQYF
TRBD2	NA	TRBV14	TRBJ2-5	TGTGCCAGCAGAACCGAAGCGGGGGGACCGGAGACCCAGTACTTC	CASRTEAGGPETQYF
TRBD2	many	TRBV9	TRBJ2-3	TGTGCCAGCAGCGTAGGACTAGCGGTCACAGATACGCAGTATTTT	CASSVGLAVTDTQYF
NA	NA	TRBV7-9	TRBJ1-1	TGTGCCAGCAGCTTACTCCTAACTAGATCTGAAGCTTTCTTT	CASSLLLTRSEAFF
NA	few	TRBV2	TRBJ1-1	TGTGCCAGCAGTGGACCTTCACGAAACACTGAAGCTTTCTTT	CASSGPSRNTEAFF
TRBD2	NA	TRBV7-2	TRBJ2-7	TGTGCCAGCAGCCTAACTAGCGTTACCTACGAGCAGTACTTC	CASSLTSVTYEQYF